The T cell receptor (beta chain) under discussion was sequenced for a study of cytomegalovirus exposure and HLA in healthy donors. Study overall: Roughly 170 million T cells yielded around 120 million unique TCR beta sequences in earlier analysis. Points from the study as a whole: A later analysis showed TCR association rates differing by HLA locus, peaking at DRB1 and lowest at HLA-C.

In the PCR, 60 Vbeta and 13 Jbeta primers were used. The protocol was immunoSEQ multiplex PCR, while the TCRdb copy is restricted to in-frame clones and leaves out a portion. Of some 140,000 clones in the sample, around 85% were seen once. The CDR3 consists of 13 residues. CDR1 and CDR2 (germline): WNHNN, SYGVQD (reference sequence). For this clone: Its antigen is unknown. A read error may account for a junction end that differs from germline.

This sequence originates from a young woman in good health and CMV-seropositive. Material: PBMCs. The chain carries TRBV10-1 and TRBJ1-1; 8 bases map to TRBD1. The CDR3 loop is CASSGQGNAEAFF. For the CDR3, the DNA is TGCGCCAGCAGTGGACAGGGGAACGCTGAAGCTTTCTTT.